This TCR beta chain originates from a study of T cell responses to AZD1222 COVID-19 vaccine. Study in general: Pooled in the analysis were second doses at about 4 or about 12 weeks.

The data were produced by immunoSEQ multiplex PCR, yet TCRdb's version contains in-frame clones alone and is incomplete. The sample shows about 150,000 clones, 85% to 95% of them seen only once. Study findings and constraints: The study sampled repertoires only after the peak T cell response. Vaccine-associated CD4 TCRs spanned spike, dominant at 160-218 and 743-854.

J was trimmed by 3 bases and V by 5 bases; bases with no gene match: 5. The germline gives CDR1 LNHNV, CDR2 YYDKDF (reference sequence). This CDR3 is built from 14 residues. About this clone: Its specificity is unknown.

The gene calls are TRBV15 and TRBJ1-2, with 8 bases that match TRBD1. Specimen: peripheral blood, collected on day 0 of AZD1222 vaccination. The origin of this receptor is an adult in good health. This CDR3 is CATSGYRGDYGYTF. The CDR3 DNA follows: TGTGCCACCAGCGGATACAGGGGGGACTATGGCTACACCTTC.